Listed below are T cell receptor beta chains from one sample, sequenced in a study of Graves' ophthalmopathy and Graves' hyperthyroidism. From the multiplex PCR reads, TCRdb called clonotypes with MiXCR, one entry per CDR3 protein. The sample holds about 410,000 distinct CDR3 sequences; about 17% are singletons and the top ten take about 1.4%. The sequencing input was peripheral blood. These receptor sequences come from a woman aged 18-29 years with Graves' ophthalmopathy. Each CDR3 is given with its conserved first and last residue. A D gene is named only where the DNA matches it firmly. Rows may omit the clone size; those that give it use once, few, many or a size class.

CDR3: CASSYYPGRFYEQYF
DNA: TGTGCCAGCAGTTACTATCCGGGACGATTCTACGAGCAGTACTTC
V: TRBV6-2/TRBV6-3
D: .
J: TRBJ2-7
size: many

CDR3: CASSISGGEQYF
DNA: TGTGCCAGCAGCATTAGCGGGGGAGAGCAGTACTTC
V: TRBV6-2/TRBV6-3
D: TRBD2
J: TRBJ2-7
size: many

CDR3: CSVARRGQETQYF
DNA: TGCAGCGTAGCCCGGCGAGGACAAGAGACCCAGTACTTC
V: TRBV29-1
D: .
J: TRBJ2-5
size: many

CDR3: CASTAISNYRDIQYF
DNA: TGTGCCAGCACCGCGATATCAAACTATAGGGACATTCAGTACTTC
V: TRBV6-2/TRBV6-3
D: .
J: TRBJ2-4
size: many

CDR3: CASSILDRDNQPQHF
DNA: TGTGCCAGTAGTATCCTGGACAGGGACAATCAGCCCCAGCATTTT
V: TRBV19
D: TRBD1
J: TRBJ1-5
size: .

CDR3: CASSAGRLTGELFF
DNA: TGTGCCAGCTCTGCGGGACGCCTCACCGGGGAGCTGTTTTTT
V: TRBV12-3/TRBV12-4
D: .
J: TRBJ2-2
size: many

CDR3: CASSLEQGSAYGQYF
DNA: TGCGCCAGCAGCTTGGAACAGGGCAGCGCCTACGGGCAGTACTTC
V: TRBV5-1
D: .
J: TRBJ2-7
size: many

CDR3: CASSELPGQGHTEAFF
DNA: TGTGCCAGCAGTGAATTGCCGGGACAGGGCCACACTGAAGCTTTCTTT
V: TRBV6-1
D: TRBD1
J: TRBJ1-1
size: .

CDR3: CASSLGGGAGYGYTF
DNA: TGTGCCAGCAGTTTAGGAGGGGGCGCAGGCTATGGCTACACCTTC
V: TRBV28
D: TRBD1
J: TRBJ1-2
size: many

CDR3: CASSLEAAGVSSYEQYF
DNA: TGTGCCAGCAGCTTGGAAGCAGCGGGAGTGTCCTCCTACGAGCAGTACTTC
V: TRBV5-5
D: TRBD2
J: TRBJ2-7
size: many

CDR3: CASSTGTGDLAYEQYF
DNA: TGTGCCAGCAGTACCGGGACAGGGGACTTGGCCTACGAGCAGTACTTC
V: TRBV6-2/TRBV6-3
D: TRBD1
J: TRBJ2-7
size: many

CDR3: CSAIPPLRGESYEQYF
DNA: TGCAGTGCTATCCCCCCGCTCAGGGGAGAGAGCTACGAGCAGTACTTC
V: TRBV20-1
D: .
J: TRBJ2-7
size: many

CDR3: CASSETWDQPQHF
DNA: TGTGCCAGCAGTGAAACGTGGGACCAGCCCCAGCATTTT
V: TRBV6-1
D: .
J: TRBJ1-5
size: many

CDR3: CASTDYNSPLHF
DNA: TGTGCCAGCACCGACTATAATTCACCCCTCCACTTT
V: TRBV25-1
D: .
J: TRBJ1-6
size: many

CDR3: CASSQVLTGKLFF
DNA: TGCGCCAGCAGCCAAGTACTCACCGGGAAGCTGTTTTTT
V: TRBV4-1
D: .
J: TRBJ2-2
size: many

CDR3: CAWSVLTGRGELFF
DNA: TGTGCCTGGAGTGTATTGACAGGGCGCGGGGAGCTGTTTTTT
V: TRBV30
D: TRBD1
J: TRBJ2-2
size: many

CDR3: CASSELDLGNEKLFF
DNA: TGTGCCAGCAGTGAACTGGATCTTGGGAATGAAAAACTGTTTTTT
V: TRBV6-1
D: .
J: TRBJ1-4
size: many

CDR3: CSWTIGATEAFF
DNA: TGCAGCTGGACTATTGGGGCGACTGAAGCTTTCTTT
V: TRBV29-1
D: .
J: TRBJ1-1
size: few

CDR3: CAWDSIGSGNTIYF
DNA: TGTGCCTGGGACAGCATCGGCTCTGGAAACACCATATATTTT
V: TRBV30
D: .
J: TRBJ1-3
size: .

CDR3: CASSHGLLNTEAFF
DNA: TGTGCCAGCAGTCACGGACTGCTGAACACTGAAGCTTTCTTT
V: TRBV12-3/TRBV12-4
D: .
J: TRBJ1-1
size: many

CDR3: CASGWTGARGYTF
DNA: TGTGCTAGTGGTTGGACAGGGGCGCGTGGCTACACCTTC
V: TRBV12-5
D: TRBD1
J: TRBJ1-2
size: many